The clone carrying this T cell receptor beta chain was found once. Its antigen is unidentified. This sample stems from a study of T cell responses to AZD1222 COVID-19 vaccine. General study points: Mostly white British, mostly female donors; authors suggested clonal diversity may be underestimated.

From germline, CDR1 is GTSNPN and CDR2 SVGIG (reference sequence). Trimming took off 8 bases at V and 0 bases at J, with 13 bases between the two ends. CDR3 size: 13 residues. Profiling relied on immunoSEQ multiplex PCR, and the TCRdb table lists in-frame clones only, not all of them. The table records 90,000 to 120,000 clones, around 92% of them present only once. This TCR was recovered from an adult who received the AZD1222 COVID-19 vaccine. This chain uses TRBV30 with TRBJ1-2; weak D call: TRBD1 (5 bases). This specimen consisted of peripheral blood, obtained 28 days after the second AZD1222 dose. CDR3 sequence: CANSGSPNYGYTF. The DNA of the CDR3 is TGTGCCAATTCAGGGAGCCCTAACTATGGCTACACCTTC. Combining the CDR3 with reference TRBV30 and TRBJ1-2 gives the whole variable domain SQTIHQWPATLVQPVGSPLSLECTVEGTSNPNLYWYRQAAGRGLQLLFYSVGIGQISSEVPQNLSASRPQDRQFILSSKKLLLSDSGFYLCANSGSPNYGYTFGSGTRLTVV.